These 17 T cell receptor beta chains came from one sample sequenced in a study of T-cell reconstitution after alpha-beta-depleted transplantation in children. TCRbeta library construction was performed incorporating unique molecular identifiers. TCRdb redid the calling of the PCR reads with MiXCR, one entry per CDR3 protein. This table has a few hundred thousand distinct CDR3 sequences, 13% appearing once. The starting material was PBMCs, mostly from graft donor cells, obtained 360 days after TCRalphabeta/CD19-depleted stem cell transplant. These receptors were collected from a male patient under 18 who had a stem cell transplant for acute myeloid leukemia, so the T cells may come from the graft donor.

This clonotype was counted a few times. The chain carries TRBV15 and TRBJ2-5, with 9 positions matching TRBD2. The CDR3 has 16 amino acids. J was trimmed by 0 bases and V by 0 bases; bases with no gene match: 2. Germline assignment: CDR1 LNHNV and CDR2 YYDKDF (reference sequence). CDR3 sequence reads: CATSRDAGGYQETQYF. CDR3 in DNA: TGTGCCACCAGCAGAGATGCGGGAGGGTACCAAGAGACCCAGTACTTC.

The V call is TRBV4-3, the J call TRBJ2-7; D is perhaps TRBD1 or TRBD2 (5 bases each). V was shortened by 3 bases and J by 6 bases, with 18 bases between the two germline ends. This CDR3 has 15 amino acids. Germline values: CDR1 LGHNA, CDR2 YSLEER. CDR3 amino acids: CASSHLLGETAEQYF. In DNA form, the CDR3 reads TGCGCCAGCAGCCACCTACTGGGGGAGACGGCCGAGCAGTACTTC.

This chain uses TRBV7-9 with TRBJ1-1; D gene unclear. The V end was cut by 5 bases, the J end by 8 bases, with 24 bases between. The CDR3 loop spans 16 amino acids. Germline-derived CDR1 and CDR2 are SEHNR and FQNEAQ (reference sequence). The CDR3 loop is CASSPTWVLGHPEAFF. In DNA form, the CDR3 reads TGTGCCAGCAGCCCTACGTGGGTCCTCGGTCATCCAGAAGCTTTCTTT.

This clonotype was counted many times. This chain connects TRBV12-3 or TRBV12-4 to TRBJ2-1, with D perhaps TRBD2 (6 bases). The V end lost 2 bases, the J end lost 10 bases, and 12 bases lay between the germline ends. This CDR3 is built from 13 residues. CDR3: CASSLIAGPEQFF. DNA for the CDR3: TGTGCCAGCAGTTTAATTGCGGGGCCAGAGCAGTTCTTC.

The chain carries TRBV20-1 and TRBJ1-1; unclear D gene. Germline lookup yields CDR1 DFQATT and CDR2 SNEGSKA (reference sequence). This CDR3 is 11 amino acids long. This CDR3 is CRKTGNTEAFF. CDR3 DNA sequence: TGCAGAAAAACGGGGAACACTGAAGCTTTCTTT.

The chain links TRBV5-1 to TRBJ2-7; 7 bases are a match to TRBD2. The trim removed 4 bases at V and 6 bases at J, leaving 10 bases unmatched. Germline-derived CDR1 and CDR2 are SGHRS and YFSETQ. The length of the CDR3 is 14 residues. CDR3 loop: CASSLSPPGGEQYF. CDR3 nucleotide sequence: TGCGCCAGCAGCCTGTCGCCCCCGGGAGGCGAGCAGTACTTC.

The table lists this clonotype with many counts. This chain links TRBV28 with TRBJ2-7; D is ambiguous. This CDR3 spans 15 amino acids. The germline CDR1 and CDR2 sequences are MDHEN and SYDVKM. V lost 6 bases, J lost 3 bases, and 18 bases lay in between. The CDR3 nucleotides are TGTGCCAGCAGCCCCGTGGAATTTGAGCTCTACGAGCAGTACTTC. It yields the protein CASSPVEFELYEQYF.

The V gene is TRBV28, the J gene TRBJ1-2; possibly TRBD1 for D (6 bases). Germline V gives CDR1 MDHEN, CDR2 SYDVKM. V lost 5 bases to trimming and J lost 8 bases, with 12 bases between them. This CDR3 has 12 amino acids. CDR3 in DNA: TGTGCCAGCAGTCGAGGGGGACACGGCTACACCTTC. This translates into CASSRGGHGYTF.

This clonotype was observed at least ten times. CDR3 nucleotides: TGTGCCAGCATAGGAAAAGAGGGGAGCGGCACTGAAGCTTTCTTT. It yields the protein CASIGKEGSGTEAFF. The chain joins TRBV6-1 to TRBJ1-1, with a weak D call TRBD1 (5 bases). CDR1 and CDR2 (germline): MNHNS, SASEGT. The CDR3 covers 15 residues. V lost 7 bases and J 4 bases, leaving 19 bases between the germline ends.

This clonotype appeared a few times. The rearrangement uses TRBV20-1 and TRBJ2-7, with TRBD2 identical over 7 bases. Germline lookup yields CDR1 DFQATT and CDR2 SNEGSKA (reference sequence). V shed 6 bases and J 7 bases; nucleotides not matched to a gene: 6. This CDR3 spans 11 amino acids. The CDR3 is CSAVGGREQYF. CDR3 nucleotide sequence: TGCAGTGCGGTCGGGGGGAGGGAGCAGTACTTC.

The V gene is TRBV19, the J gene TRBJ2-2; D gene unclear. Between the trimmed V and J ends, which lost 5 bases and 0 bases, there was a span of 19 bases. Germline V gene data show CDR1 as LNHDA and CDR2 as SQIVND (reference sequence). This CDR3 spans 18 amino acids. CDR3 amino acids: CASSPLGLVYANTGELFF. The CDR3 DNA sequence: TGTGCCAGTAGTCCCTTGGGTCTAGTGTACGCGAACACCGGGGAGCTGTTTTTT.

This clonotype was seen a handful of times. This CDR3 reads CASSRPPGYEQYF. CDR3 DNA sequence: TGTGCCAGCAGCCGGCCGCCTGGCTACGAGCAGTACTTC. V is TRBV6-2 or TRBV6-3 and J is TRBJ2-7; D gene unclear. The CDR3 length is 13 residues. Trimming took 6 bases from V and 3 from J, leaving 12 bases between them. Germline V gives CDR1 MNHEY, CDR2 SVGEGT.

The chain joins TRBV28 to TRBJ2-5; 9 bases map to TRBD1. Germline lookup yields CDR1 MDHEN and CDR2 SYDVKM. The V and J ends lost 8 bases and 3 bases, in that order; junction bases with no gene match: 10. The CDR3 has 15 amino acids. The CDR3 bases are TGTGCCAGCCGAGGCCGGGACAGGGCTAAAGAGACCCAGTACTTC. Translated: CASRGRDRAKETQYF.

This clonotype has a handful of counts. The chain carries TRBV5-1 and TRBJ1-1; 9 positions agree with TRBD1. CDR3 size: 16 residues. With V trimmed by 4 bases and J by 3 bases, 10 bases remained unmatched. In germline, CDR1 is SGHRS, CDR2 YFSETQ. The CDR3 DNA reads TGCGCCAGCAGCCCCGGGGACAGGGAGGCGGACACTGAAGCTTTCTTT. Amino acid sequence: CASSPGDREADTEAFF.

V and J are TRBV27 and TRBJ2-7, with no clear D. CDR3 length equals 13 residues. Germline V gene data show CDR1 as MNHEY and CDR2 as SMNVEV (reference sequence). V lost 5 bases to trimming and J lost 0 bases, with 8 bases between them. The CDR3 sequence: CASSGWHSYEQYF. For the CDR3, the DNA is TGTGCCAGCAGTGGGTGGCACTCCTACGAGCAGTACTTC.

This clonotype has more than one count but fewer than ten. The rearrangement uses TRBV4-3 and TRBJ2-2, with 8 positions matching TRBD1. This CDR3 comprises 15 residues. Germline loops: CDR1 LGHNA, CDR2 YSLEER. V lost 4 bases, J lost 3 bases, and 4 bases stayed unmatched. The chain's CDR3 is CASSPVTGDTGELFF. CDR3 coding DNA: TGCGCCAGCAGCCCAGTGACAGGGGACACCGGGGAGCTGTTTTTT.

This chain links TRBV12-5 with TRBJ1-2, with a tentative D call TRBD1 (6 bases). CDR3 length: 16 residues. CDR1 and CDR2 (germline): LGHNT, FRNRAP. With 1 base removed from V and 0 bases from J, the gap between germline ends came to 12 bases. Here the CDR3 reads CASGLGGQLTNYGYTF. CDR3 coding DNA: TGTGCTAGTGGTTTGGGCGGACAGCTCACTAACTATGGCTACACCTTC.